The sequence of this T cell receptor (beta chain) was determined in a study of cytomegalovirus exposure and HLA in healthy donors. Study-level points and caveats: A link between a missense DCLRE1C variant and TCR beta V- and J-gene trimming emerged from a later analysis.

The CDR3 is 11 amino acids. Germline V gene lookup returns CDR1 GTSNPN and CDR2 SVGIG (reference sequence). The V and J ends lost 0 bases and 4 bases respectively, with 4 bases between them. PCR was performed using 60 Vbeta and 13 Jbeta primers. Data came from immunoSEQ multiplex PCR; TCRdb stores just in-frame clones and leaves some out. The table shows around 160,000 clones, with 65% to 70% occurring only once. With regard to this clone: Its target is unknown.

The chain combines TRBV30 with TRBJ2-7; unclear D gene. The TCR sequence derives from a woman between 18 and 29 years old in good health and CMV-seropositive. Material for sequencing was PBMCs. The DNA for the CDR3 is TGTGCCTGGAGTGTACTGTACGAGCAGTACTTC. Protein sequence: CAWSVLYEQYF.